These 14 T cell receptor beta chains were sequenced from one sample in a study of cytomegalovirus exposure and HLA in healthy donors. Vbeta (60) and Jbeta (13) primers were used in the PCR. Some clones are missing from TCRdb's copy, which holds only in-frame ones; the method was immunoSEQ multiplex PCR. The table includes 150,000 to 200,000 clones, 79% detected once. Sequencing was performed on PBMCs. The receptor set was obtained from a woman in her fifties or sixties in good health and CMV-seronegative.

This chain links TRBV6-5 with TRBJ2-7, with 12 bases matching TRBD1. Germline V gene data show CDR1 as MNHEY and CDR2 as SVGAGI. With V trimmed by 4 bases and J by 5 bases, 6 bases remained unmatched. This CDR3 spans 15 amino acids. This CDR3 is CASSSTGTGGHEQYF. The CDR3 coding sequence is TGTGCCAGCAGTTCCACCGGGACAGGGGGCCACGAGCAGTACTTC.

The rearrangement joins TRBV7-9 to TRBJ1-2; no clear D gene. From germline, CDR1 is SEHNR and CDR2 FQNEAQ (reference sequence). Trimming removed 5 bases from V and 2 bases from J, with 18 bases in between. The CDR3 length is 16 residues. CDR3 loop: CASSRSDPRINYGYTF. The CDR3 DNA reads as TGTGCCAGCAGCCGCAGTGATCCTCGAATAAACTATGGCTACACCTTC.

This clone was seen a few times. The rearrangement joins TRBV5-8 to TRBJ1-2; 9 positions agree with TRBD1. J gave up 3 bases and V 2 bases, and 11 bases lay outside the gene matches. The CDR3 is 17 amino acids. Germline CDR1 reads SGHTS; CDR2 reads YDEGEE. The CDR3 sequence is CASSFPYRGRDDYGYTF. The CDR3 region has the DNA TGTGCCAGCAGCTTCCCTTACAGGGGGCGGGATGACTATGGCTACACCTTC.

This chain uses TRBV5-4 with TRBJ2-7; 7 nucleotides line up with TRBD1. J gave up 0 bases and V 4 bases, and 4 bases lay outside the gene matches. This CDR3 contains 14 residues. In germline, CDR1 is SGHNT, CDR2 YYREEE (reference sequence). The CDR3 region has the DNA TGTGCCAGCAGCCCGGGGACAGTCTCCTACGAGCAGTACTTC. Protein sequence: CASSPGTVSYEQYF.

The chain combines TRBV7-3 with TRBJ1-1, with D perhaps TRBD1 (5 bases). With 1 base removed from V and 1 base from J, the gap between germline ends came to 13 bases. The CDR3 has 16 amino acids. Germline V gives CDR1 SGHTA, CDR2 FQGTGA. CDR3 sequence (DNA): TGTGCCAGCAGCTTAATGGGGGGACTTCCGAACACTGAAGCTTTCTTT. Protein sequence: CASSLMGGLPNTEAFF.

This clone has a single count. The CDR3 sequence: CASSKRGGGEQYF. CDR3 in DNA: TGTGCCAGCAGCAAAAGGGGGGGTGGCGAGCAGTACTTC. The rearrangement joins TRBV21-1 to TRBJ2-7; the table's D call of TRBD2 was not tested on the DNA. TRBV21-1 is assigned pseudogene status. This CDR3 has 13 residues.

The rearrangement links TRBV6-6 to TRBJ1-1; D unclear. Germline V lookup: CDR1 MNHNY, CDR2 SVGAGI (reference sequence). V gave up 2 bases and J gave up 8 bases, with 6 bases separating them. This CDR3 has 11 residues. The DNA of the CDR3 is TGTGCCAGCAGTTACATGGGCGAAGCTTTCTTT. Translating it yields CASSYMGEAFF.

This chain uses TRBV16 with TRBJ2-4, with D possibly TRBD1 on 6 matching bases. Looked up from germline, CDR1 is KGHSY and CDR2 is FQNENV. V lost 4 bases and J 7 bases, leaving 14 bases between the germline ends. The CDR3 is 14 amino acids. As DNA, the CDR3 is TGTGCCAGCAGCCTAAAGGACAGTCTCAACATTCAGTACTTC. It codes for CASSLKDSLNIQYF.

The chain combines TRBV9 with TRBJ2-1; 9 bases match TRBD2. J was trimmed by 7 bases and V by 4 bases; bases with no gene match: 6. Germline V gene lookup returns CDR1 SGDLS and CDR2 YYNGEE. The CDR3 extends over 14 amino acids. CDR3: CASSPGLALNEQFF. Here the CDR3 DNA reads TGTGCCAGCAGCCCAGGACTAGCGTTAAATGAGCAGTTCTTC. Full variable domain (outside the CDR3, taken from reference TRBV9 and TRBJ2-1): DSGVTQTPKHLITATGQRVTLRCSPRSGDLSVYWYQQSLDQGLQFLIQYYNGEERAKGNILERFSAQQFPDLHSELNLSSLELGDSALYFCASSPGLALNEQFFGPGTRLTVL.

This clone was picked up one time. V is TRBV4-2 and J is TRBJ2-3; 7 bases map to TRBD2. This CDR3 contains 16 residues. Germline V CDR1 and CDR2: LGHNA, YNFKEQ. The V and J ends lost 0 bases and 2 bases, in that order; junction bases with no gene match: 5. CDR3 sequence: CASSQEIAGVTDTQYF. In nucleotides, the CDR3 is TGTGCCAGCAGCCAAGAGATCGCGGGAGTCACAGATACGCAGTATTTT.

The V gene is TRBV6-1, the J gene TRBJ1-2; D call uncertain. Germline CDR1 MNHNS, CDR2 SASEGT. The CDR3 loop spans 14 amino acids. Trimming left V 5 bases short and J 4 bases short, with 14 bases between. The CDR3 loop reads CASSRNRARYGYTF. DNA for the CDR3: TGTGCCAGCAGTAGGAACAGAGCCCGCTATGGCTACACCTTC.

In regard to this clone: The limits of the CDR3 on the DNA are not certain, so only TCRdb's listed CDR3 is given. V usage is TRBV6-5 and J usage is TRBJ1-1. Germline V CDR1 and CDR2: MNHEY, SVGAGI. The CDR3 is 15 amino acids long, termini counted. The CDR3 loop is CASSTSGGLNTEAFF.

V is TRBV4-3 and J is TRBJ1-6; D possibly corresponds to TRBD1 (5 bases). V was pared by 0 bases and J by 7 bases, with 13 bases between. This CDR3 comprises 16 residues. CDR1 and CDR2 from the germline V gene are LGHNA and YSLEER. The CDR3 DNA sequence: TGCGCCAGCAGCCAAGATCCTTCAGGGAGGAATTCACCCCTCCACTTT. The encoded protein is CASSQDPSGRNSPLHF.

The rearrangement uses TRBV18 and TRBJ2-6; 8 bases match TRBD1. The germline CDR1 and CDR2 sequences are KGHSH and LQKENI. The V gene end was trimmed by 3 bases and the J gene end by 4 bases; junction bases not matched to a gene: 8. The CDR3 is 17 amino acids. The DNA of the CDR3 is TGTGCCAGCTCACCCCTCCAGGGGGCGAAGGGGGCCAACGTCCTGACTTTC. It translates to CASSPLQGAKGANVLTF.